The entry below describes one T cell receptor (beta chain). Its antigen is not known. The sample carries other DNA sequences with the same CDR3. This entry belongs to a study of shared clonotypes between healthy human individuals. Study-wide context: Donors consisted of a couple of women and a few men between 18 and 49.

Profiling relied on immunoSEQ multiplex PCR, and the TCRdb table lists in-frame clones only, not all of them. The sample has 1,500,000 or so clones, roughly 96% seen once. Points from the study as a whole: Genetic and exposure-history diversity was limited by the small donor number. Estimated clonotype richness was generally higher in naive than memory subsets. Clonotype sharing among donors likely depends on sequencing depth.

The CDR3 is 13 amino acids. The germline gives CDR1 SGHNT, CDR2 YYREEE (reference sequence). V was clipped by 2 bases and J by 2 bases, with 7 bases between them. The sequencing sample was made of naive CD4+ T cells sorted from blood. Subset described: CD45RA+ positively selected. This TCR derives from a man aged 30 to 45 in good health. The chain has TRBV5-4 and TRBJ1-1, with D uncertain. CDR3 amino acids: CASSLATNTEAFF. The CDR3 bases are TGTGCCAGCAGCTTAGCCACAAACACTGAAGCTTTCTTT.